This TCR beta chain was identified in a study of early stage breast cancer tumors. Background on the study: Of some 17 invasive breast tumors, about twelve were hormone receptor-positive, HER2-negative.

The CDR3 consists of 14 residues. Germline V gene sequence: CDR1 MNHEY, CDR2 SVGAGI. This clone showed up just a few times. The antigen is undetermined. The junction does not match germline at one end; this may be a read error. Overall study findings and caveats: Tumor and normal breast were distinguished via blood comparison in about 90% of the 16 patients.

Each sample had two DNA replicates, approximately 0.5 ug blood or about 1.4 ug tissue. Method: immunoSEQ multiplex PCR; TCRdb's copy keeps in-frame clones and lacks some. The repertoire consists of roughly 57,000 clones, with about 93% occurring once and the leading ten covering less than 6.5%. The sample consisted of blood. The chain links TRBV6-5 to TRBJ1-2, with TRBD1 identical over 9 bases. The source is a person aged 70 to 85 with breast cancer. In nucleotides, the CDR3 is TGTGCCAGCAGCCGGACAGGGGCTAACCATGGCTACACCTTC. Residues: CASSRTGANHGYTF.